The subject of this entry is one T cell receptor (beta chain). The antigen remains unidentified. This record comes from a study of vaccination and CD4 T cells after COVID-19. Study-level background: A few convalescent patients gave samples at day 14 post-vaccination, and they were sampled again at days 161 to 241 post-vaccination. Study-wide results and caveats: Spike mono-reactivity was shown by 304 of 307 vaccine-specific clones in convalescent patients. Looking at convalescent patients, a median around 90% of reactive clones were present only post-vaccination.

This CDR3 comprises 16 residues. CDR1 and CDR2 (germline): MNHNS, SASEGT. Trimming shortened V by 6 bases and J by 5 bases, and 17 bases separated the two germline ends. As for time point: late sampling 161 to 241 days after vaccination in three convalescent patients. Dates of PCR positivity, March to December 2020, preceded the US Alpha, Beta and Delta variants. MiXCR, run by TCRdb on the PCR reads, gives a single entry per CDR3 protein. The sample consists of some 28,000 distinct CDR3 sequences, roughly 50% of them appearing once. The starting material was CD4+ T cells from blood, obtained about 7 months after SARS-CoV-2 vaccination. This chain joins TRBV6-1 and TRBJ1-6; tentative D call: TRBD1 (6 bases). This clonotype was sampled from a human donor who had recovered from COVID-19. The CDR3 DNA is TGTGCCAGCAGCAAGGACCGGACAGACGATAATTCACCCCTCCACTTT. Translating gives CASSKDRTDDNSPLHF.